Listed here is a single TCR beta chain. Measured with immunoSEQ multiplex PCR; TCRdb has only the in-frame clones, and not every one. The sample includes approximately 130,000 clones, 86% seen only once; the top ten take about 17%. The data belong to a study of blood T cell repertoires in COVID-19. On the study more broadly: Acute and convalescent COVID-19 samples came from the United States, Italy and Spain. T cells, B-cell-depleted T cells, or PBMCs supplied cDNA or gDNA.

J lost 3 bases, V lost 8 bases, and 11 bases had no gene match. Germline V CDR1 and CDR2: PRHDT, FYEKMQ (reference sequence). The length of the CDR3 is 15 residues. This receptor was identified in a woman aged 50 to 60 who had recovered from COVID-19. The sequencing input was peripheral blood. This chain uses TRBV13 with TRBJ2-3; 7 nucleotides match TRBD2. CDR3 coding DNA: TGTGCCAGCTATGCTTGGGGCGGGAGTACAGATACGCAGTATTTT. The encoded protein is CASYAWGGSTDTQYF.